The source of this T cell receptor beta chain is a study of glioma-infiltrating T cells. The iRepertoire nested amplicon-rescue multiplex PCR amplified TCR alpha and beta CDR3s from RNA. TCRdb called the multiplex PCR reads again in MiXCR, with one record for every CDR3 protein. The table includes 300,000 to 400,000 distinct CDR3 sequences, about two fifths detected once. The V gene's germline CDR1 is SGHKS and CDR2 YYEKEE (reference sequence). This CDR3 is built from 15 residues. Between the trimmed V and J ends, which lost 4 bases and 4 bases, there was a span of 18 bases. Sequenced input: glioma tissue, nonneoplastic brain tissue, or PBMCs (not recorded which). The receptor was derived from a human donor with low-grade glioma or glioblastoma, undergoing nonglioma brain surgery, or in good health (not recorded which). V gene TRBV5-5 combines with J gene TRBJ2-7, with D perhaps TRBD1 (5 bases). This chain's CDR3 is CASSPVGDDLYEQYF. The CDR3 DNA is TGTGCCAGCAGCCCAGTAGGGGATGATTTATACGAGCAGTACTTC.